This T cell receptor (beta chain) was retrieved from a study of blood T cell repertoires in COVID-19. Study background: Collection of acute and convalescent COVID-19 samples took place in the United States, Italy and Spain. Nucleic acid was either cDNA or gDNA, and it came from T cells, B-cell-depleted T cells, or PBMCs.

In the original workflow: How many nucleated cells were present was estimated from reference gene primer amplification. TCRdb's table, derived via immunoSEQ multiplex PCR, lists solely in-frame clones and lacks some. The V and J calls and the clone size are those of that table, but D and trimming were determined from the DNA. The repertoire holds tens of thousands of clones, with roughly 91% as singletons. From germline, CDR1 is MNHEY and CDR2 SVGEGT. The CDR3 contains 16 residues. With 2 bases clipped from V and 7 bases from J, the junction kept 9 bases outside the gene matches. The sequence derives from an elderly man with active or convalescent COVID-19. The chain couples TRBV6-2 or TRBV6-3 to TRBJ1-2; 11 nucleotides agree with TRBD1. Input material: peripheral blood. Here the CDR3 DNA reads TGTGCCAGCAGTTACCCGTCTGGACAGGGGGCCGCTGGCTACACCTTC. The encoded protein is CASSYPSGQGAAGYTF.